This TCR beta chain was observed in a study of Graves' ophthalmopathy and Graves' hyperthyroidism. This clonotype was counted ten times or more. The J segment lost 2 bases and the V segment lost 4 bases, leaving 5 bases of the junction unmatched. The CDR3 covers 13 residues. Germline values: CDR1 GTSNPN, CDR2 SVGIG (reference sequence). RNA transcripts yielded amplified TCR beta CDR3 regions. The first-round RT-PCR employed HTBI primers together with the Qiagen OneStep RT-PCR kit. A multiplex PCR was then performed as the second round. From the multiplex PCR reads, TCRdb called clonotypes with MiXCR, one entry per CDR3 protein. The repertoire holds 680,000 or so distinct CDR3 sequences, with over 20% as singletons.

What was sequenced was peripheral blood. This sequence originates from a woman aged 18-29 years with stable Graves' hyperthyroidism. Some clones in this sample may be carry-over from other donors' samples. The rearrangement uses TRBV30 and TRBJ2-7, with TRBD1 identical over 7 bases. Written as DNA, the CDR3 is TGTGCCTGGAACCGGGACAGTCCCTACGAGCAGTACTTC. Encoded protein: CAWNRDSPYEQYF. Drawing the rest from reference TRBV30 and TRBJ2-7, the complete variable domain is SQTIHQWPATLVQPVGSPLSLECTVEGTSNPNLYWYRQAAGRGLQLLFYSVGIGQISSEVPQNLSASRPQDRQFILSSKKLLLSDSGFYLCAWNRDSPYEQYFGPGTRLTVT.